The clone carrying this T cell receptor beta chain turned up a few times. This sample is drawn from a study of blood T cells in healthy people across ages. This CDR3 is 15 amino acids long. Germline values: CDR1 KGHSH, CDR2 LQKENI. Germline trimming cut 4 bases from V and 5 bases from J; bases unmatched to any gene: 10. The use of a sample-barcoded 5' primer and a J-beta primer mix characterized a second PCR of about 6 to 12 cycles. A 12-random-nucleotide template-switch adaptor tagged each cDNA molecule. Each CDR3 protein is one row after TCRdb ran MiXCR on the 5' RACE reads. The sample has some 1.6 million distinct CDR3 sequences, roughly 32% seen once.

This chain connects TRBV18 to TRBJ2-5; 7 positions match TRBD1. The sequenced material came from blood. The clonotype was recovered from a woman between 25 and 40 years old in good health. The CDR3 region has the DNA TGTGCCAGCTCACAAACTCGGGACAGAGGGGAGACCCAGTACTTC. This gives the protein CASSQTRDRGETQYF.